One and the same sample provided the 13 T cell receptor beta chains below, sequenced in a study of CD8+CD57+ T cells in acquired aplastic anemia. Profiling of TCR beta VDJ combinations and CDR3 sequences used genomic DNA as template. Each CDR3 protein is one row after TCRdb ran MiXCR on the reads. The repertoire consists of about 170,000 distinct CDR3 sequences, with 35% to 55% occurring once and the leading ten covering about 1.1%. Sequencing input: sorted CD4+, CD8+, or CD8+CD57+ T cells (not recorded which) from PBMCs. These receptors came from a human donor in good health.

The V and J genes are TRBV5-6 and TRBJ2-1, with TRBD2 matching over 8 bases. This CDR3 contains 16 residues. Germline-derived CDR1 and CDR2 are SGHDT and YYEEEE. V gave up 0 bases and J gave up 3 bases; unmatched junction bases: 5. The CDR3 loop reads CASSLVTSGVYNEQFF. The CDR3 DNA follows: TGTGCCAGCAGCTTGGTTACTAGCGGTGTCTACAATGAGCAGTTCTTC.

V gene TRBV5-4 combines with J gene TRBJ2-1; 8 bases are a match to TRBD2. V gave up 0 bases and J gave up 6 bases; unmatched junction bases: 5. Per the germline V gene, CDR1 is SGHNT and CDR2 is YYREEE (reference sequence). The CDR3 is made up of 15 amino acids. CDR3 region: CASSLGGTSRNEQFF. CDR3 nucleotide sequence: TGTGCCAGCAGCTTGGGGGGGACTAGTCGCAATGAGCAGTTCTTC.

At least ten counts were recorded for this clonotype. The CDR3 loop reads CASSYSTGVFEAFF. The CDR3 coding sequence is TGTGCCAGCAGTTACTCGACAGGGGTCTTTGAAGCTTTCTTT. The V and J genes are TRBV6-5 and TRBJ1-1, with 8 nucleotides matching TRBD1. The CDR3 loop spans 14 amino acids. V shed 0 bases and J 7 bases; nucleotides not matched to a gene: 4. Germline assignment: CDR1 MNHEY and CDR2 SVGAGI.

The genes are TRBV7-3 and TRBJ2-7; 10 bases agree with TRBD1. The length of the CDR3 is 15 residues. Looked up from germline, CDR1 is SGHTA and CDR2 is FQGTGA. J lost 6 bases, V lost 5 bases, and 10 bases had no gene match. CDR3 coding DNA: TGTGCCAGCAGCGTAGACCGGGACAGGGGACGCGAGCAGTACTTC. Its protein product is CASSVDRDRGREQYF.

This clonotype was seen at least ten times. The chain is built from TRBV27 and TRBJ2-7; TRBD1 matches 8 bases. The CDR3 has 14 amino acids. With V trimmed by 6 bases and J by 0 bases, 4 bases remained unmatched. Germline CDR1 is MNHEY and CDR2 is SMNVEV (reference sequence). This chain's CDR3 is CASRGTGVSYEQYF. Here the CDR3 DNA reads TGTGCCAGCAGAGGGACAGGAGTCTCCTACGAGCAGTACTTC.

This chain connects TRBV30 to TRBJ2-3; D is possibly TRBD1 (5 bases). The CDR3 consists of 12 residues. The germline gives CDR1 GTSNPN, CDR2 SVGIG (reference sequence). Trimming stripped 8 bases from V and 0 bases from J, with 9 bases between. The CDR3 DNA reads TGTGCCCACAGGTATAGCACAGATACGCAGTATTTT. The encoded protein is CAHRYSTDTQYF.

The chain uses TRBV4-3 and TRBJ1-1, with D perhaps matching TRBD1 (5 bases). The CDR3 totals 14 residues. Germline loops: CDR1 LGHNA, CDR2 YSLEER. Trimming stripped 4 bases from V and 1 base from J, with 10 bases between. CDR3 sequence: CASSPRDWNTEAFF. In nucleotides, the CDR3 is TGCGCCAGCAGCCCGCGGGACTGGAACACTGAAGCTTTCTTT.

This clonotype has a count of ten or more. The CDR3 is CASSLGVGAWNTEAFF. DNA of the CDR3: TGCGCCAGCAGCTTGGGAGTGGGGGCGTGGAACACTGAAGCTTTCTTT. The chain carries TRBV5-1 and TRBJ1-1; D possibly corresponds to TRBD1 (6 bases). Germline CDR1 is SGHRS and CDR2 is YFSETQ. V dropped 0 bases and J dropped 1 base, with 13 bases sitting between them. The CDR3 covers 16 residues.

This clonotype was found a few times. The rearrangement joins TRBV20-1 to TRBJ2-5; 8 nucleotides line up with TRBD1. The CDR3 has 13 residues. With V trimmed by 5 bases and J by 5 bases, 7 bases remained unmatched. In germline, CDR1 is DFQATT, CDR2 SNEGSKA (reference sequence). This CDR3 is CSARRTGMETQYF. The CDR3 DNA reads as TGCAGTGCTCGGCGGACAGGGATGGAGACCCAGTACTTC.

J is TRBJ1-4 and V is TRBV20-1; D unresolved. The V and J ends lost 6 bases and 8 bases respectively, with 10 bases between them. From germline, CDR1 is DFQATT and CDR2 SNEGSKA (reference sequence). The length of the CDR3 is 11 residues. The CDR3 region is CSATVGEKLFF. CDR3 coding DNA: TGCAGTGCCACGGTCGGCGAAAAACTGTTTTTT.

There are a few counts of this clonotype. This chain links TRBV12-5 with TRBJ2-3; the D is unclear. Trimming took off 1 base at V and 2 bases at J, with 10 bases between the two ends. CDR3 length: 15 amino acids. The germline V gene has CDR1 LGHNT and CDR2 FRNRAP. The CDR3 protein is CASGLGQGNTDTQYF. CDR3 DNA: TGTGCTAGTGGTTTGGGACAAGGAAACACAGATACGCAGTATTTT.

This clonotype was counted at least ten times. This sequence joins TRBV12-3 or TRBV12-4 and TRBJ2-7, with D hard to call. There are 12 residues in the CDR3. Trimming pared 2 bases from V and 3 bases from J, leaving 5 bases between. CDR3 nucleotides: TGTGCCAGCAGTTTATATAGCTACGAGCAGTACTTC. Translation: CASSLYSYEQYF.

J is TRBJ1-2 and V is TRBV9; D is perhaps TRBD1 (6 bases). This CDR3 spans 14 amino acids. Trimming pared 0 bases from V and 6 bases from J, leaving 12 bases between. Germline V gene data show CDR1 as SGDLS and CDR2 as YYNGEE. The CDR3 loop is CASSVGGGADGYTF. CDR3 DNA: TGTGCCAGCAGCGTAGGCGGGGGCGCCGATGGCTACACCTTC.